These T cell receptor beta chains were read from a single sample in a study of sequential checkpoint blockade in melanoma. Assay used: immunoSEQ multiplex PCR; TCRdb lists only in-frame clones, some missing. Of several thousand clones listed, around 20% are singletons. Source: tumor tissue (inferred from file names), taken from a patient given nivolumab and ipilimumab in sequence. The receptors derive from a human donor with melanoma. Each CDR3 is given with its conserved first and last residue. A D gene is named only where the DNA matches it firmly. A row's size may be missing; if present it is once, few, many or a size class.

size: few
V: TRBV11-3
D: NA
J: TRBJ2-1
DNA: TGTGCCAGCAGCTTAATTCGTTACGTTAGCTACAATGAGCAGTTCTTC
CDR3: CASSLIRYVSYNEQFF

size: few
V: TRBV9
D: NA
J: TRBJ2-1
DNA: TGTGCCAGCAGCGTAGGGCAGGGAACCTACAATGAGCAGTTCTTC
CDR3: CASSVGQGTYNEQFF

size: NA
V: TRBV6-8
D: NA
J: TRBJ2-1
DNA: TGTGCCAGTCAGGGATTGTCCTACAATGAGCAGTTCTTC
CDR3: CASQGLSYNEQFF

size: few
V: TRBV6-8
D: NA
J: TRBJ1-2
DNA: TGTGCCAGCAGTTACTCTCGGACAGTTATGGGGGGCTACACCTTC
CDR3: CASSYSRTVMGGYTF

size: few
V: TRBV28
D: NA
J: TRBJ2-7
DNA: TGTGCCAGCAGTTTAAACAGGCTGGGGGAGCAGTACTTC
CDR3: CASSLNRLGEQYF

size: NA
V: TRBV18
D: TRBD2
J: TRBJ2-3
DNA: TGTGCCAGCTCACCGTCGACTAGCAGGGCAGATACGCAGTATTTT
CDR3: CASSPSTSRADTQYF

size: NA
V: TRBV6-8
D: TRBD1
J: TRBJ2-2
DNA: TGTGCCAGCAGTTACTCGGTACAGGGGGGAACCGGGGAGCTGTTTTTT
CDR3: CASSYSVQGGTGELFF

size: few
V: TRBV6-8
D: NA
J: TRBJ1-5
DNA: TGTGCCAGCAGCCCTGTCAGGGGAGGCTATAGCAATCAGCCCCAGCATTTT
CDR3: CASSPVRGGYSNQPQHF

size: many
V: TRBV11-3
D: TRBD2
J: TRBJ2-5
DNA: TGTGCCAGCAGCTTAAGGCTAGCGGGAGGCCCCCTGACCCAGTACTTC
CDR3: CASSLRLAGGPLTQYF

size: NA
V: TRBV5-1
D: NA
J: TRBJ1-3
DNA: TGCGCCAGCAGCTTGGCCGTTGGGGGTGGAAACACCATATATTTT
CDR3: CASSLAVGGGNTIYF

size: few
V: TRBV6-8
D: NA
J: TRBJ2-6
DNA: TGTGCCAGCAGAGCAGGCGGCTCTGGGGCCAACGTCCTGACTTTC
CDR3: CASRAGGSGANVLTF

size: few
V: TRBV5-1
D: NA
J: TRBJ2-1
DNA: TGCGCCAGCAGCCGGACCCCAAAGGGGGTATACAATGAGCAGTTCTTC
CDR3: CASSRTPKGVYNEQFF

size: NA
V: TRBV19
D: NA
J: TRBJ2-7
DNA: TGTGCCAGTAGTATAGACCCGACAGGTCTCTCCTACGAGCAGTACTTC
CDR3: CASSIDPTGLSYEQYF

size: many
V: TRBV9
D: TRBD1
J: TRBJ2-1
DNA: TGTGCCAGCAGCGCCAGGGGGACAGGGTACAATGAGCAGTTCTTC
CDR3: CASSARGTGYNEQFF

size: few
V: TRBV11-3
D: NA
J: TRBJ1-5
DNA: TGTGCCAGCAGCCCCCGGGGCAGGGATCAGCCCCAGCATTTT
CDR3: CASSPRGRDQPQHF

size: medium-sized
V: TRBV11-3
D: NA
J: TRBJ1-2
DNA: TGTGCCAGCAGCTTAACTCCAGGGACAAGAAACTATGGCTACACCTTC
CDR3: CASSLTPGTRNYGYTF

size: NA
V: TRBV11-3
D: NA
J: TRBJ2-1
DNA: TGTGCCAGCAGCTTAGATGGCCTACCATACAATGAGCAGTTCTTC
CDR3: CASSLDGLPYNEQFF

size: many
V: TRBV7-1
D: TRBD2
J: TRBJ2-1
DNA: TGTGCCAGCAGCCCTCGAGGGCGGGAGGGATACAATGAGCAGTTCTTC
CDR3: CASSPRGREGYNEQFF

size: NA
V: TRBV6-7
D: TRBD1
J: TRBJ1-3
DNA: TGTGCCAGCACCAGGGGGGACACCATATATTTT
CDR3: CASTRGDTIYF

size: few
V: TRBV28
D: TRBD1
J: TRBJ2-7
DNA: TGTGCCAGCAGTTTAAGAGGGGGCCCCAGGGGGGAGCAGTACTTC
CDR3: CASSLRGGPRGEQYF

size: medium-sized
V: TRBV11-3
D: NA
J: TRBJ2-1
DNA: TGTGCCAGCAGCTACCTCTCCTTTGGCAATGAGCAGTTCTTC
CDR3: CASSYLSFGNEQFF

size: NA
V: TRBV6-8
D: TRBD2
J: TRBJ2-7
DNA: TGTGCCAGCACAGGGACTAGCGGCCCCTACGAGCAGTACTTC
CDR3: CASTGTSGPYEQYF

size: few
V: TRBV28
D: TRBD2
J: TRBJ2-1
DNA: TGTGCCAGCAGTTTATTGGGGACTAGCGGGAAGTACAATGAGCAGTTCTTC
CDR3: CASSLLGTSGKYNEQFF

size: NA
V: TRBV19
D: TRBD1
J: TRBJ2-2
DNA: TGTGCCAGTAGTATCGGGACAGGGGTGAACACCGGGGAGCTGTTTTTT
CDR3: CASSIGTGVNTGELFF

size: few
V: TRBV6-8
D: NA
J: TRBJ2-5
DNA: TGTGCCAGCAGCCGTACCCTCGGGGAGACCCAGTACTTC
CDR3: CASSRTLGETQYF

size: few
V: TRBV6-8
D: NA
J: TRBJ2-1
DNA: TGTGCCAGCAGTAAACCCCCGGGCCTAGGCCTCTACAATGAGCAGTTCTTC
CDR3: CASSKPPGLGLYNEQFF

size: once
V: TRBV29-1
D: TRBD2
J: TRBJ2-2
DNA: TGCAGCGTTGTTCCTAGCGGGAGTAGGACCGGGGAGCTGTTTTTT
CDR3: CSVVPSGSRTGELFF

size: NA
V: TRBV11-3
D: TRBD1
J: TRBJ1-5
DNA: TGTGCCAGCAGCATTGGGACAGGGGGCTTTAGCAATCAGCCCCAGCATTTT
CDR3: CASSIGTGGFSNQPQHF

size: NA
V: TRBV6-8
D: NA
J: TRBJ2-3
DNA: TGTGCCATCATGGGACGGGACACAGATACGCAGTATTTT
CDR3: CAIMGRDTDTQYF

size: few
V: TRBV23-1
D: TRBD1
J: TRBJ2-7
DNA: TGCGCCAGCAGTCCACCAGACATACAGGGGTGCCACGAGCAGTACTTC
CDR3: CASSPPDIQGCHEQYF

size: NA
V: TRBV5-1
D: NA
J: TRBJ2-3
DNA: TGCGCCAGCAGCCTTTACAGGGAAGGAGATACGCAGTATTTT
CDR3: CASSLYREGDTQYF